This T cell receptor (beta chain) was recorded in a study of T cells after yellow fever vaccination. It was through 5'RACE template switching that TCR cDNA was made, with a universal primer site and UMIs added. Via MiXCR, TCRdb re-called the 5' RACE reads, giving one row per CDR3 protein. This sample has under 500,000 distinct CDR3 sequences, with approximately 18% found just once. Trimming removed 1 base at V and 5 bases at J, with 14 bases between. Germline V gene lookup returns CDR1 SGHRS and CDR2 YFSETQ. This CDR3 contains 15 residues. The sample consisted of PBMCs, taken before the yellow fever booster vaccination. The TCR sequence derives from a man aged 18 to 30 who received the YFV17D yellow fever vaccine. This chain joins TRBV5-1 and TRBJ2-3; TRBD1 might be the D (5 bases). The CDR3 DNA sequence: TGCGCCAGCAGCTTGCAGGGCCCTCCCGGAGATACGCAGTATTTT. Amino acids: CASSLQGPPGDTQYF. The whole variable domain, filled in from reference TRBV5-1 and TRBJ2-3, reads KAGVTQTPRYLIKTRGQQVTLSCSPISGHRSVSWYQQTPGQGLQFLFEYFSETQRNKGNFPGRFSGRQFSNSRSEMNVSTLELGDSALYLCASSLQGPPGDTQYFGPGTRLTVL.